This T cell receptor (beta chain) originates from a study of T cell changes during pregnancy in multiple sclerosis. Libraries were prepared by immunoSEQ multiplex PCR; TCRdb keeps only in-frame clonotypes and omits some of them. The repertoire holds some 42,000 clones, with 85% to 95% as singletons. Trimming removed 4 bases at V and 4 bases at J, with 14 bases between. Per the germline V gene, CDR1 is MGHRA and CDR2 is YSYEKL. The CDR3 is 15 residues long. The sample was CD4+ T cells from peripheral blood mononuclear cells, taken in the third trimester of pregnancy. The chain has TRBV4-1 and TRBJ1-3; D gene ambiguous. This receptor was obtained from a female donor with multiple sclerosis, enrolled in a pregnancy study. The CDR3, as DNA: TGCGCCAGCAGCCGCGGAAGCGGGGAGGGAAACACCATATATTTT. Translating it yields CASSRGSGEGNTIYF.